This T cell receptor (beta chain) was identified in a study of T cell responses to AZD1222 COVID-19 vaccine. The data were produced by immunoSEQ multiplex PCR, yet TCRdb's version contains in-frame clones alone and is incomplete. Of about 180,000 clones listed, 80% to 90% were seen once; the top ten hold around a tenth. On this clone: The antigen is not known.

Study findings and constraints: There were mostly white British donors and more females than males, and clonal diversity was possibly underestimated.

Per the germline V gene, CDR1 is DFQATT and CDR2 is SNEGSKA (reference sequence). The CDR3 runs 10 residues. Here the sequenced sample was peripheral blood, taken 28 days after the second AZD1222 dose. The rearrangement uses TRBV20-1 and TRBJ2-3, with D hard to call. The source of this sequence is an adult who received the AZD1222 COVID-19 vaccine. The DNA of the CDR3 is TGCAGCGTAACTGCAGATACGCAGTATTTT. It encodes CSVTADTQYF.